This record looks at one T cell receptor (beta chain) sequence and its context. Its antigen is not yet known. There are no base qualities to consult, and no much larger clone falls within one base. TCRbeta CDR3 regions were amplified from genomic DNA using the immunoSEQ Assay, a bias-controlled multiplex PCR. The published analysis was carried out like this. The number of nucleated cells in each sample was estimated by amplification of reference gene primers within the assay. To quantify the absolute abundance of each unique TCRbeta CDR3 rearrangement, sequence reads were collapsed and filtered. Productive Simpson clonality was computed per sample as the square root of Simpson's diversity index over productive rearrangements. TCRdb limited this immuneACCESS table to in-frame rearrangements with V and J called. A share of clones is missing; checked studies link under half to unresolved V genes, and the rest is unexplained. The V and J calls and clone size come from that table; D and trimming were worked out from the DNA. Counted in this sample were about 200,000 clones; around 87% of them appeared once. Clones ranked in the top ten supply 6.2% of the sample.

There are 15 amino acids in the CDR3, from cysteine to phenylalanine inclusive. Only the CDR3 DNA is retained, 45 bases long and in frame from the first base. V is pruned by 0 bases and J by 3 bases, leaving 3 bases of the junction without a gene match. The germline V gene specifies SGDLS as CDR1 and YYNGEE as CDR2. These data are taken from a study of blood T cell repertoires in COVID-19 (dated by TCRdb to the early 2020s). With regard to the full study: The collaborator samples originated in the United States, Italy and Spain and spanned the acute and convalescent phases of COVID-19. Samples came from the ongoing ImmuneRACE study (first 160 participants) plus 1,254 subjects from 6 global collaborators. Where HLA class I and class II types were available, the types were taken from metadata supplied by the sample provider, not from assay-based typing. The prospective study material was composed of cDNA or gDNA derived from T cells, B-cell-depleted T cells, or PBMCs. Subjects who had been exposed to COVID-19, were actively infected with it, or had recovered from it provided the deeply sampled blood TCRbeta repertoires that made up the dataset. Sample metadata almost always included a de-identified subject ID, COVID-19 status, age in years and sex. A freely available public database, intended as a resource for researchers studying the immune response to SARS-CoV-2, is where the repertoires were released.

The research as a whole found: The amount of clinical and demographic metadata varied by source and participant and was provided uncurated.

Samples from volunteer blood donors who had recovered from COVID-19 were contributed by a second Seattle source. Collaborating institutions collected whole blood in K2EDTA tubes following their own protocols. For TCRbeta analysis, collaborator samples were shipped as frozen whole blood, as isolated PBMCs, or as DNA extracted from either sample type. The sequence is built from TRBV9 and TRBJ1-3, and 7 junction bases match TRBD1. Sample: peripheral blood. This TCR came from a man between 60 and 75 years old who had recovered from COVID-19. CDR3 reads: CASSVGQGGGNTIYF. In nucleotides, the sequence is TGTGCCAGCAGCGTAGGACAGGGAGGTGGAAACACCATATATTTT.